The entry below describes one TCR beta chain. Its specificity is unknown. Sorting that relied on CD45RO/CCR7/CD25/CD127/CD95/CD27 yielded CD4+ naive, central memory, regulatory and stem cell-like memory cells. The investigators reverse transcribed all of the isolated RNA, so they sequenced expressed TCRB transcripts. The data were produced by immunoSEQ multiplex PCR, yet TCRdb's version contains in-frame clones alone and is incomplete. Seen here are roughly 230,000 clones, 9.6% observed once, and the top ten hold 0.03% to 0.035%. This sample is part of a study of beta chain features in type 1 diabetes. Study observations and caveats: Shorter TCRB CDR3s, moderately but significantly so, marked every one of the four CD4+ subsets in Type 1 diabetes patients.

The germline gives CDR1 MNHEY, CDR2 SMNVEV (reference sequence). The CDR3 runs to 14 residues. The V end was cut by 2 bases, the J end by 8 bases, with 15 bases between. The clonotype was recovered from a woman aged 18-29 years in good health. The sample was naive CD4+ T cells from blood. The gene calls are TRBV27 and TRBJ1-2, with D maybe TRBD1 (5 bases). CDR3 nucleotides: TGTGCCAGCAGTTTAGATCGCAGGGTAGGCGGCTACACCTTC. Translating gives CASSLDRRVGGYTF.